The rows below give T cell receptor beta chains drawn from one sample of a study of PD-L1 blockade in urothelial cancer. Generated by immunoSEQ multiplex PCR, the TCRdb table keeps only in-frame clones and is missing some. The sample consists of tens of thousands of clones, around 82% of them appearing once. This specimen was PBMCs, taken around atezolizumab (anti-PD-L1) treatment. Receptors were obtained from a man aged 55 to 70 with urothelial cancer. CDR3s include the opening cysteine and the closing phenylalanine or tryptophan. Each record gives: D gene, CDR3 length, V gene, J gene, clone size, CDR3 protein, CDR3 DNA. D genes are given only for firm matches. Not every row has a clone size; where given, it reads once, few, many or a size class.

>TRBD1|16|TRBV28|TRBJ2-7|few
CASSSLGTGTFYEQYF
TGTGCCAGCAGTTCTCTAGGGACAGGGACTTTCTACGAGCAGTACTTC
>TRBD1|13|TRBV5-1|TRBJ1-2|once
CASRPGTGDGYTF
TGCGCCAGCAGACCCGGGACAGGGGACGGCTACACCTTC
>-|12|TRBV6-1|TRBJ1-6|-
CASSFRVPPLHF
TGTGCCAGCAGTTTCAGGGTACCCCCCCTCCACTTT
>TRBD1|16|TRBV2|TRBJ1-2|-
CASSERGDRTRGGYTF
TGTGCCAGCAGTGAGAGGGGGGACAGGACCCGCGGTGGCTACACCTTC
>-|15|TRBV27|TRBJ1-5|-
CASSNRGARNQPQHF
TGTGCCAGCAGTAATAGGGGCGCACGCAATCAGCCCCAGCATTTT
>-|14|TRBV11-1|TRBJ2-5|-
CASSLSGRQETQYF
TGTGCCAGCAGCTTATCTGGCAGACAAGAGACCCAGTACTTC
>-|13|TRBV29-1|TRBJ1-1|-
CSVAGRLRTEAFF
TGCAGCGTCGCGGGACGACTACGTACTGAAGCTTTCTTT
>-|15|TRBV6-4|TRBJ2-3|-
CASSGSGTSTDTQYF
TGTGCCAGCAGTGGTTCCGGGACTAGCACAGATACGCAGTATTTT
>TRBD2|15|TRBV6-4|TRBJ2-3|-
CASSDSTSGGDTQYF
TGTGCCAGCAGTGACTCGACTAGCGGGGGAGATACGCAGTATTTT
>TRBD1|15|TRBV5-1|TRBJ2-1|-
CASSIGQGAGDEQFF
TGCGCCAGCAGCATTGGACAGGGGGCCGGGGATGAGCAGTTCTTC
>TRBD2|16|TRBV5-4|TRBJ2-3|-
CASSMTSGGATDTQYF
TGTGCCAGCAGCATGACTAGCGGGGGGGCCACAGATACGCAGTATTTT
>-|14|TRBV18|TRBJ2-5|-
CASSPPQGPETQYF
TGTGCCAGCTCGCCCCCACAGGGCCCGGAGACCCAGTACTTC
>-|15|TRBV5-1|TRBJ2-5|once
CASSFTTSAQETQYF
TGCGCCAGCAGCTTCACTACGAGCGCCCAAGAGACCCAGTACTTC
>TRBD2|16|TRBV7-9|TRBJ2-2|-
CASSSRAGEKAGELFF
TGTGCCAGCAGCTCAAGAGCGGGGGAGAAGGCCGGGGAGCTGTTTTTT
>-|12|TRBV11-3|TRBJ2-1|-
CASSSVDNEQFF
TGTGCCAGCAGCTCCGTAGACAATGAGCAGTTCTTC
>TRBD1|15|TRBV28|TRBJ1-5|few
CASRRQGLVNQPQHF
TGTGCCAGCAGAAGACAGGGGTTAGTAAATCAGCCCCAGCATTTT
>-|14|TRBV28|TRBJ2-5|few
CASSLGAEQETQYF
TGTGCCAGCAGTCTGGGGGCAGAACAAGAGACCCAGTACTTC
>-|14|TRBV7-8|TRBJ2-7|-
CASSRQGGTYEQYF
TGTGCCAGCAGCCGTCAGGGGGGCACCTACGAGCAGTACTTC
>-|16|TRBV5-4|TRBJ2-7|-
CASSLFRPLADYEQYF
TGTGCCAGCAGCCTTTTTCGCCCCCTCGCAGACTACGAGCAGTACTTC
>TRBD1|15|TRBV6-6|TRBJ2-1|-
CASSWGDRASNEQFF
TGTGCCAGCAGTTGGGGGGACAGGGCTTCCAATGAGCAGTTCTTC
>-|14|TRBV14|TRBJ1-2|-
CASSPRQGISGYTF
TGTGCCAGCAGCCCCCGGCAGGGTATCTCTGGCTACACCTTC
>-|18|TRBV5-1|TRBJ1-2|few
CASSLSGGGGDINYGYTF
TGCGCCAGCAGCTTGAGTGGCGGGGGAGGAGATATTAACTATGGCTACACCTTC
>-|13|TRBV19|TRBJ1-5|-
CASSLQGDQPQHF
TGTGCCAGTAGTTTACAGGGCGATCAGCCCCAGCATTTT
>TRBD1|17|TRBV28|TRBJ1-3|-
CASSRTHRGNSGNTIYF
TGTGCCAGCAGCCGTACCCACAGGGGGAACTCTGGAAACACCATATATTTT
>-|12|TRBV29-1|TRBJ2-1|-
CSVDSRSNEQFF
TGCAGCGTTGATAGCCGGTCGAATGAGCAGTTCTTC
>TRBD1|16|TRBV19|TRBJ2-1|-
CASSGAGGESYNEQFF
TGTGCCAGCAGTGGGGCAGGGGGTGAGTCCTACAATGAGCAGTTCTTC
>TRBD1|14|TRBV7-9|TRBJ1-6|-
CASSSDREGSPLHF
TGTGCCAGCAGCTCGGACAGGGAGGGTTCACCCCTCCACTTT
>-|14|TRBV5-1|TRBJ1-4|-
CASKVAGGDEKLFF
TGCGCCAGCAAAGTCGCCGGGGGGGATGAAAAACTGTTTTTT
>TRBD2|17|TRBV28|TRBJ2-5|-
CASSLSSGLGAFGTQYF
TGTGCCAGCAGTTTATCCTCTGGACTAGGAGCCTTTGGGACCCAGTACTTC
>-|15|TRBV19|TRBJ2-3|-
CASSMTGSGKDTQYF
TGTGCCAGTAGTATGACAGGCAGCGGGAAAGATACGCAGTATTTT
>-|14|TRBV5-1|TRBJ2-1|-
CASSLKDSKNEQFF
TGCGCCAGCAGCTTAAAAGACAGTAAAAATGAGCAGTTCTTC
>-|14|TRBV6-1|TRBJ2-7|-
CASNPNRAVNEQYF
TGTGCCAGCAACCCTAACAGGGCGGTGAACGAGCAGTACTTC
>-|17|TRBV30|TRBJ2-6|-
CAWRRGRTNSGANVLTF
TGTGCCTGGAGAAGGGGAAGAACTAACTCTGGGGCCAACGTCCTGACTTTC
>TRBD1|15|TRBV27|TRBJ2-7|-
CASSPHGTGVPEQYF
TGTGCCAGCAGTCCCCACGGGACAGGGGTCCCCGAGCAGTACTTC
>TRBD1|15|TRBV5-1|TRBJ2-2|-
CASSFEGANTGELFF
TGCGCCAGCAGCTTCGAGGGGGCTAACACCGGGGAGCTGTTTTTT
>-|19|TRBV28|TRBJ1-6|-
CASSLGGGSGSNLDSPLHF
TGTGCCAGCAGTTTGGGCGGGGGCAGCGGCTCGAATTTAGATTCACCCCTCCACTTT
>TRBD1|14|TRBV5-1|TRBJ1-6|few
CASRAGTGVSPLHF
TGCGCCAGCAGGGCCGGGACAGGGGTTTCACCCCTCCACTTT
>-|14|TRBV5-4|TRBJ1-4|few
CASSYRATNEKLFF
TGTGCCAGCAGCTACAGGGCAACTAATGAAAAACTGTTTTTT
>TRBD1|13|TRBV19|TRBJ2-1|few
CASGQGIYNEQFF
TGTGCCAGTGGACAGGGGATCTACAATGAGCAGTTCTTC
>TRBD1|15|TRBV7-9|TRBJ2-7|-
CASSSDRTASYEQYF
TGTGCCAGCAGCTCGGACAGGACCGCCTCCTACGAGCAGTACTTC
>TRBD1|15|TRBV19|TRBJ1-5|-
CASSRGGQGNQPQHF
TGTGCCAGTAGTAGAGGGGGACAGGGCAATCAGCCCCAGCATTTT
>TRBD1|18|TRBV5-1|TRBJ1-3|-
CASSSRSGTGGSGNTIYF
TGCGCCAGCAGCTCCCGGTCGGGGACAGGGGGCTCTGGAAACACCATATATTTT
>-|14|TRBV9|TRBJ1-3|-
CASSPTGGLNTIYF
TGTGCCAGCAGCCCGACGGGGGGGTTAAACACCATATATTTT
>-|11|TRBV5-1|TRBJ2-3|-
CASSVTDTQYF
TGCGCCAGCAGCGTAACAGATACGCAGTATTTT
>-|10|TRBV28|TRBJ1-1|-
CASSKVRAFF
TGTGCCAGCAGTAAAGTGAGGGCTTTCTTT
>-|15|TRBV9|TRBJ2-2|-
CASSSGQSYTGELFF
TGTGCCAGCAGCTCTGGACAGAGTTACACCGGGGAGCTGTTTTTT
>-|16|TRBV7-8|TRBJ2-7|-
CASSLTRVPMPYEQYF
TGTGCCAGCAGCTTAACCAGGGTCCCGATGCCCTACGAGCAGTACTTC
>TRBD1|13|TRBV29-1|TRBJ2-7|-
CSVRQGNSYEQYF
TGCAGCGTTAGACAGGGGAACTCCTACGAGCAGTACTTC
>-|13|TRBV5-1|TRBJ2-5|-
CASRGQSQETQYF
TGCGCCAGCAGAGGACAGTCACAAGAGACCCAGTACTTC